These 27 T cell receptor beta chains originate from one sample sequenced in a study of beta chain features in type 1 diabetes. Findings and limits, study-wide: A moderate, significant TCRB CDR3 shortening appeared in type 1 diabetes across four CD4+ subsets.

All of the isolated RNA was reverse transcribed, so expressed TCRB transcripts were sequenced. Measured with immunoSEQ multiplex PCR; TCRdb has only the in-frame clones, and not every one. The table lists roughly 340,000 clones, approximately 12% of them singletons. For these TCRs, the target antigens are not known. The specimen sequenced was naive CD4+ T cells from blood. The receptors derive from a woman aged 18-35 years with type 1 diabetes.

The chain has TRBV7-2 and TRBJ2-6, with D uncertain. Trimming cost V 1 base and J 0 bases, with 13 bases left between them. The CDR3 totals 18 residues. Germline-derived CDR1 and CDR2 are SGHTA and FQGNSA. The CDR3: CASSLVSTALSGANVLTF. CDR3 DNA sequence: TGTGCCAGCAGCTTAGTGAGTACAGCCCTCTCTGGGGCCAACGTCCTGACTTTC. Full variable domain (outside the CDR3, taken from reference TRBV7-2 and TRBJ2-6): GAGVSQSPSNKVTEKGKDVELRCDPISGHTALYWYRQSLGQGLEFLIYFQGNSAPDKSGLPSDRFSAERTGGSVSTLTIQRTQQEDSAVYLCASSLVSTALSGANVLTFGAGSRLTVL.

The genes are TRBV6-5 and TRBJ2-5; 10 nucleotides agree with TRBD1. The germline gives CDR1 MNHEY, CDR2 SVGAGI. Trimming cost V 5 bases and J 3 bases; bases outside gene matches: 3. The CDR3 has 14 residues. The CDR3 DNA reads TGTGCCAGCAGTCAGGGGACAGGGGAAGAGACCCAGTACTTC. Translation: CASSQGTGEETQYF.

This clone has more than one count but fewer than ten. V and J are TRBV30 and TRBJ2-1; TRBD1 matches at 7 bases. From germline, CDR1 is GTSNPN and CDR2 SVGIG (reference sequence). The CDR3 length is 15 residues. V was pared by 7 bases and J by 3 bases, with 12 bases of the junction left unmatched. Written as DNA, the CDR3 is TGTGCCTTTAGAGGGGGCAAAGGATACTACAATGAGCAGTTCTTC. It yields the protein CAFRGGKGYYNEQFF.

This chain uses TRBV7-9 with TRBJ1-4, with a possible D match to TRBD1 (5 bases). Trimming left V 5 bases short and J 8 bases short, with 12 bases between. Germline CDR1 and CDR2: SEHNR and FQNEAQ (reference sequence). The CDR3 length is 13 residues. Here the CDR3 DNA reads TGTGCCAGCAGCCCACAGGCACGGGAAAAACTGTTTTTT. Translated, it gives CASSPQAREKLFF.

The chain combines TRBV5-1 with TRBJ1-1, with D perhaps TRBD1 (5 bases). The CDR3 extends over 13 amino acids. Germline V CDR1 and CDR2: SGHRS, YFSETQ. V lost 0 bases and J lost 6, with 9 bases in between. The CDR3 DNA sequence: TGCGCCAGCAGCTTGGGGGGCTTCGCTGAAGCTTTCTTT. This sequence encodes CASSLGGFAEAFF.

The chain carries TRBV10-3 and TRBJ2-5, with D hard to call. Germline V gene lookup returns CDR1 ENHRY and CDR2 SYGVKD. With 2 bases removed from V and 2 bases from J, the gap between germline ends came to 9 bases. CDR3 size: 14 residues. The DNA of the CDR3 is TGTGCCATCAGTGAGCGGTCGCTACAAGAGACCCAGTACTTC. This sequence encodes CAISERSLQETQYF.

This clone was counted between two and nine times. The V gene is TRBV7-2, the J gene TRBJ1-5, with D uncertain. Trimming took off 3 bases at V and 2 bases at J, with 11 bases between the two ends. CDR3 length equals 15 residues. Germline CDR1 SGHTA, CDR2 FQGNSA. The chain's CDR3 is CASSLGVAGNQPQHF. The CDR3 DNA sequence: TGTGCCAGCAGCTTGGGAGTCGCCGGCAATCAGCCCCAGCATTTT.

In its sample, this clone was seen a few times. Within the sample, other DNA sequences also encode this same CDR3. This chain connects TRBV18 to TRBJ2-3; 7 bases are shared with TRBD1. The V gene end was trimmed by 3 bases and the J gene end by 3 bases; junction bases not matched to a gene: 3. Germline assignment: CDR1 KGHSH and CDR2 LQKENI. This CDR3 region has 14 residues. The CDR3 nucleotides are TGTGCCAGCTCACCTCCCAGGGGGACAGATACGCAGTATTTT. The encoded protein is CASSPPRGTDTQYF.

This clone has just a few counts. This rearrangement joins TRBV11-3 to TRBJ2-7; D perhaps matches TRBD1 (6 bases). The germline V gene encodes CDR1 SGHNT and CDR2 YENEEA. Trimming left V 5 bases short and J 0 bases short, with 8 bases between. CDR3 length: 13 amino acids. The CDR3 region is CASSPTGSYEQYF. CDR3 DNA sequence: TGTGCCAGCAGCCCGACAGGCTCCTACGAGCAGTACTTC.

This clone was detected only a few times. Distinct nucleotide sequences in the sample also encode this CDR3. V and J are TRBV25-1 and TRBJ1-5; 7 bases are a match to TRBD1. Per germline, CDR1 MGHDK and CDR2 SYGVNS. The V gene end was trimmed by 4 bases and the J gene end by 2 bases; junction bases not matched to a gene: 2. CDR3 size: 14 residues. The CDR3 spells CASSVTGGNQPQHF. The CDR3 nucleotides read TGTGCCAGCAGTGTAACAGGGGGCAATCAGCCCCAGCATTTT.

The sample holds a few counts of this clone. V and J are TRBV28 and TRBJ2-3; 7 bases fit TRBD2. The CDR3 is made up of 14 amino acids. Trimming at V came to 7 bases and at J to 1 base, leaving 5 bases not matched to a gene. Germline CDR1 is MDHEN and CDR2 is SYDVKM. This CDR3 reads CASIGSGGTDTQYF. The CDR3 DNA is TGTGCCAGCATTGGGAGCGGGGGCACAGATACGCAGTATTTT.

The rearrangement uses TRBV4-1 and TRBJ2-1; 12 bases are a match to TRBD2. Trimming cost V 0 bases and J 14 bases; bases outside gene matches: 14. Per germline, CDR1 MGHRA and CDR2 YSYEKL. The CDR3 totals 17 residues. This chain's CDR3 is CASSQDFKSSGRAWEFF. CDR3 coding DNA: TGCGCCAGCAGCCAAGATTTTAAGTCTAGCGGGAGGGCATGGGAGTTCTTC.

This rearrangement joins TRBV29-1 to TRBJ1-1; tentative D call: TRBD1 (5 bases). Germline CDR1 is SQVTM and CDR2 is ANQGSEA. The V gene lost 3 bases and the J gene lost 4 bases, with 12 bases spanning the gap. This CDR3 spans 13 amino acids. The CDR3: CSVEEGWVTEAFF. Here the CDR3 DNA reads TGCAGCGTTGAGGAGGGGTGGGTCACTGAAGCTTTCTTT.

This clone appeared a few times. The chain carries TRBV30 and TRBJ2-3; 8 bases agree with TRBD2. The CDR3 is made up of 13 amino acids. V was clipped by 4 bases and J by 4 bases; unmatched bases: 4. The germline V gene has CDR1 GTSNPN and CDR2 SVGIG (reference sequence). In DNA form, the CDR3 reads TGTGCCTGGACTCGAGCGGGAGCAGATACGCAGTATTTT. Translated: CAWTRAGADTQYF. The whole variable domain, filled in from reference TRBV30 and TRBJ2-3, reads SQTIHQWPATLVQPVGSPLSLECTVEGTSNPNLYWYRQAAGRGLQLLFYSVGIGQISSEVPQNLSASRPQDRQFILSSKKLLLSDSGFYLCAWTRAGADTQYFGPGTRLTVL.

This clone was picked up a small number of times. V and J are TRBV29-1 and TRBJ1-1; a weak D match, TRBD1 (5 bases). In germline, CDR1 is SQVTM, CDR2 ANQGSEA. The V end lost 4 bases, the J end lost 5 bases, and 8 bases lay between the germline ends. This CDR3 comprises 11 residues. The CDR3 loop reads CSVVRGTEAFF. Here the CDR3 DNA reads TGCAGCGTTGTCCGGGGGACTGAAGCTTTCTTT. Drawing the rest from reference TRBV29-1 and TRBJ1-1, the complete variable domain is SAVISQKPSRDICQRGTSLTIQCQVDSQVTMMFWYRQQPGQSLTLIATANQGSEATYESGFVIDKFPISRPNLTFSTLTVSNMSPEDSSIYLCSVVRGTEAFFGQGTRLTVV.

In its sample, this clone was seen a few times. The gene calls are TRBV9 and TRBJ2-3; 12 positions match TRBD2. There are 16 residues in the CDR3. V lost 4 bases and J lost 4; bases outside the gene matches: 7. Germline values: CDR1 SGDLS, CDR2 YYNGEE. The CDR3 DNA sequence: TGTGCCAGCAGCCCCATGACTAGCGGGAGACCAGATACGCAGTATTTT. Translation: CASSPMTSGRPDTQYF. The whole variable domain, filled in from reference TRBV9 and TRBJ2-3, reads DSGVTQTPKHLITATGQRVTLRCSPRSGDLSVYWYQQSLDQGLQFLIQYYNGEERAKGNILERFSAQQFPDLHSELNLSSLELGDSALYFCASSPMTSGRPDTQYFGPGTRLTVL.

The V and J genes are TRBV5-4 and TRBJ1-1; no definite D call. Trimming took 5 bases from V and 6 from J, leaving 17 bases between them. Per germline, CDR1 SGHNT and CDR2 YYREEE (reference sequence). This CDR3 has 14 residues. Here the CDR3 reads CASSQSGWAAEAFF. Written as DNA, the CDR3 is TGTGCCAGCAGTCAATCGGGGTGGGCGGCTGAAGCTTTCTTT.

This clone was counted a few times. J is TRBJ2-3 and V is TRBV5-4; tentative D call: TRBD2 (5 bases). This CDR3 contains 14 residues. The germline V and J ends were trimmed by 2 bases and 5 bases, with 12 bases remaining between them. CDR1 is SGHNT and CDR2 is YYREEE in the germline V gene (reference sequence). CDR3: CASSFATRGDTQYF. DNA of the CDR3: TGTGCCAGCAGCTTCGCCACCCGGGGAGATACGCAGTATTTT.

The rearrangement joins TRBV1 to TRBJ2-1; TRBD2, the D gene given by the table, was not confirmed from the DNA. TRBV1 is marked as a pseudogene. This CDR3 has 14 residues. This CDR3 reads CTSSQATTYNEQFF. CDR3 DNA: TGCACCAGCAGCCAAGCGACTACCTACAATGAGCAGTTCTTC.

The chain is built from TRBV29-1 and TRBJ1-4; 9 nucleotides match TRBD1. V was clipped by 5 bases and J by 7 bases; unmatched bases: 5. The CDR3 has 13 residues. The germline V gene encodes CDR1 SQVTM and CDR2 ANQGSEA. Here the CDR3 reads CSVTGTGIEKLFF. The CDR3 coding sequence is TGCAGCGTTACCGGGACAGGGATTGAAAAACTGTTTTTT.

This chain joins TRBV4-3 and TRBJ2-2; 9 nucleotides agree with TRBD1. The germline CDR1 and CDR2 sequences are LGHNA and YSLEER. This CDR3 has 15 residues. Trimming cost V 3 bases and J 6 bases; bases outside gene matches: 5. The CDR3 sequence: CASSHRTGDAGELFF. The DNA for the CDR3 is TGCGCCAGCAGCCACCGGACAGGGGATGCCGGGGAGCTGTTTTTT.

The rearrangement uses TRBV4-3 and TRBJ2-1; 11 bases line up with TRBD2. The junction had 10 bases not matched to a gene; V was cut back by 3 bases and J by 6 bases. The CDR3 is made up of 17 amino acids. CDR1 is LGHNA and CDR2 is YSLEER in the germline V gene. The CDR3 is CASSQETLAGGGNEQFF. CDR3 DNA: TGCGCCAGCAGCCAGGAAACCCTAGCGGGGGGCGGCAATGAGCAGTTCTTC.

The chain carries TRBV29-1 and TRBJ2-7; 12 positions agree with TRBD2. The V and J ends lost 5 bases and 4 bases, in that order; junction bases with no gene match: 9. The germline gives CDR1 SQVTM, CDR2 ANQGSEA. The CDR3 contains 15 residues. This chain's CDR3 is CSVSIPSGRVYEQYF. The CDR3 DNA reads TGCAGCGTTTCAATCCCTAGCGGGAGGGTGTACGAGCAGTACTTC.

The rearrangement joins TRBV5-4 to TRBJ1-2; 9 bases fit TRBD1. This CDR3 has 16 amino acids. J lost 3 bases, V lost 4 bases, and 10 bases had no gene match. Germline V lookup: CDR1 SGHNT, CDR2 YYREEE (reference sequence). In DNA, the CDR3 is TGTGCCAGCAGCATTCCATTGGGACAGGGAGACTATGGCTACACCTTC. It is translated as CASSIPLGQGDYGYTF.

The chain recombines TRBV29-1 with TRBJ1-1; TRBD1 matches 7 bases. CDR3 length: 13 amino acids. Germline V gene data show CDR1 as SQVTM and CDR2 as ANQGSEA. J was trimmed by 1 base and V by 8 bases; bases with no gene match: 7. The CDR3 DNA reads as TGCAGCTCCTGGGACAGAGAGAACACTGAAGCTTTCTTT. Protein sequence: CSSWDRENTEAFF.

In its sample, this clone was seen a few times. The chain combines TRBV14 with TRBJ2-7; TRBD2 matches 9 bases. The junction had 6 bases not matched to a gene; V was cut back by 4 bases and J by 5 bases. From germline, CDR1 is SGHDN and CDR2 FVKESK. This CDR3 is built from 14 residues. CDR3 sequence (DNA): TGTGCCAGCAGCCCTGGACTAGCGCCCCACGAGCAGTACTTC. The encoded protein is CASSPGLAPHEQYF.

This clone was seen only a few times. The chain joins TRBV4-3 to TRBJ1-2; 8 bases map to TRBD1. J gave up 8 bases and V 3 bases, and 11 bases lay outside the gene matches. The CDR3 contains 15 residues. Germline V lookup: CDR1 LGHNA, CDR2 YSLEER. This chain's CDR3 is CASSHPDRAVGGYTF. CDR3 coding DNA: TGCGCCAGCAGCCATCCGGACAGGGCAGTTGGCGGCTACACCTTC.